This T cell receptor (beta chain) was observed in a study of blood T cell repertoires in COVID-19. This table comes from immunoSEQ multiplex PCR, and its TCRdb copy is limited to in-frame clones, with some not included. Of 330,000 or so clones listed, under 95% are singletons. Trimming removed 3 bases from V and 8 bases from J, with 16 bases in between. The CDR3 has 14 amino acids. The germline gives CDR1 KGHSH, CDR2 LQKENI. Sequencing used PBMCs or T cells enriched from blood (not recorded which). This chain uses TRBV18 with TRBJ1-1; possible D gene TRBD1, 5 bases. The receptor's source is a woman younger than 45 who had recovered from COVID-19. The CDR3 region has the DNA TGTGCCAGCTCACCTCAGGGTTTTGGTGGGGAAGCTTTCTTT. It yields the protein CASSPQGFGGEAFF.